This T cell receptor beta chain was recorded in a study of blood T cell repertoires in COVID-19. Method: immunoSEQ multiplex PCR; TCRdb's copy keeps in-frame clones and lacks some. The sample lists hundreds of thousands of clones, 80% to 90% occurring once. CDR1 and CDR2 from the germline V gene are GTSNPN and SVGIG (reference sequence). The V gene lost 5 bases and the J gene lost 2 bases, with 12 bases spanning the gap. The CDR3 sequence is 13 residues long. Sequenced sample: PBMCs or T cells enriched from blood (not recorded which). The clonotype comes from a woman aged 45-65 years who had recovered from COVID-19. The chain links TRBV30 to TRBJ2-5; possible D gene TRBD1, 6 bases. The CDR3 DNA reads TGTGCCTGGGTCTCGGACAGTCAAGAGACCCAGTACTTC. Translation: CAWVSDSQETQYF.